The clone carrying this T cell receptor (beta chain) was picked up a small number of times. Its antigen remains unidentified. TCRdb itself ran the reads through MiXCR, one entry per CDR3 protein. The repertoire consists of over 250,000 distinct CDR3 sequences, with 22% occurring once and the leading ten covering approximately 19%. The source of the sample is a study of T cell repertoires in cytomegalovirus infection. For the study at large: HLA-B-restricted CMV epitopes that are well studied were used alongside recently identified HLA-C-restricted ones. Study findings and constraints: CMV carriers having the relevant HLA were flagged by cumulative public TCR beta family frequency. CMV-specific TCR beta clonotypes restricted by HLA-C were the ones dominating the ex vivo response.

The CDR3 extends over 17 amino acids. The germline gives CDR1 ENHRY, CDR2 SYGVKD. V trimming: 4 bases; J trimming: 4 bases; junction bases outside the gene matches: 12. The source is a human donor in good health (CMV status not recorded). Some clones in this sample may be carry-over from other donors' samples. The V and J genes are TRBV10-3 and TRBJ2-1; 8 positions agree with TRBD2. The sequencing here drew on cultured PBMCs, taken from culture after CMV antigen stimulation. The CDR3 bases are TGTGCCATCAGTGCCCAGCGCGTAGCGGGAACTTACAATGAGCAGTTCTTC. It translates to CAISAQRVAGTYNEQFF.